This T cell receptor (beta chain) was obtained from a study of blood T cells in healthy people across ages. Study background: Per every two T cells, about one barcoded beta molecule was captured by template switching.

V dropped 1 base and J dropped 4; count of bases not matched to a gene: 7. The germline CDR1 and CDR2 sequences are LGHNT and FRNRAP. The CDR3 consists of 17 residues. A sample-barcoded 5' primer and a J-beta primer mix were used in a second PCR of roughly 6 to 11 cycles. Every molecule of cDNA carried a tag from a template-switch adaptor with 12 random nucleotides. Each CDR3 protein gets one entry after TCRdb re-called the 5' RACE reads with MiXCR. Here the sample spans some 800,000 distinct CDR3 sequences, under 55% being singletons. Study outcomes and limitations: TCR beta diversity was tightly associated with the proportion of naive T cells.

As to this clonotype: Its antigen remains unknown.

The sequenced sample consisted of blood. The gene calls are TRBV12-5 and TRBJ2-3, with 11 bases lining up with TRBD2. The receptor was derived from a man in his 60s in good health. CDR3 DNA sequence: TGTGCTAGTGGTTTGGCCCTTACTAGCGGGGGAGCAGATACGCAGTATTTT. Translation gives CASGLALTSGGADTQYF.